These T cell receptor beta chains were read from a single sample in a study of shared clonotypes between healthy human individuals. Measured with immunoSEQ multiplex PCR; TCRdb has only the in-frame clones, and not every one. The profile covers some 2.1 million clones, with 95% appearing a single time and under 0.15% taken by the ten largest. The specimen sequenced was naive CD4+ T cells sorted from blood. The source of these receptors is a man younger than 30 in good health. CDR3s include the opening cysteine and the closing phenylalanine or tryptophan. The order of the fields is D gene, V gene, clone size, J gene, CDR3 DNA, CDR3 protein. A D gene is named only where the DNA matches it firmly. Clone size is shown for a subset of rows, as once, few, many or a class of expanded clone.

NA	TRBV6-5	NA	TRBJ2-2	TGTGCCAGCAATGATGCGGGGTATGCCGGGGAGCTGTTTTTT	CASNDAGYAGELFF
NA	TRBV29-1	NA	TRBJ2-2	TGCAGCGTTCGGGAAAACATTGGCGGGGAGCTGTTTTTT	CSVRENIGGELFF
NA	TRBV10-3	NA	TRBJ2-3	TGTGCCATCACCGGAGATCCCACAGATACGCAGTATTTT	CAITGDPTDTQYF
NA	TRBV29-1	few	TRBJ1-1	TGCAGCGTTGAAGGGTGGGGGAACACTGAAGCTTTCTTT	CSVEGWGNTEAFF
TRBD1	TRBV19	once	TRBJ1-2	TGTGCCAGTAGTGAAGGGACAGGGAACTATGGCTACACCTTC	CASSEGTGNYGYTF
TRBD1	TRBV7-9	once	TRBJ2-2	TGTGCCAGCAGCTTATCCGGGACAGGAAACACCGGGGAGCTGTTTTTT	CASSLSGTGNTGELFF
NA	TRBV28	NA	TRBJ2-5	TGTGCCAGCAGTCTAGGGGCCCCCCAAGAGACCCAGTACTTC	CASSLGAPQETQYF
TRBD2	TRBV7-2	NA	TRBJ2-7	TGTGCCAGCAGCGCGGGTCTACCGGGACTAGCGGGAGGGCCCTACGAGCAGTACTTC	CASSAGLPGLAGGPYEQYF
NA	TRBV14	NA	TRBJ2-1	TGTGCCAGCAGCCTCTTTCTCAGCTCCTACAATGAGCAGTTCTTC	CASSLFLSSYNEQFF
NA	TRBV5-1	NA	TRBJ2-7	TGCGCCAGCAGCTTGCGAGGTGGTGGCAGGGTCTACGAGCAGTACTTC	CASSLRGGGRVYEQYF
NA	TRBV10-2	NA	TRBJ2-3	TGCGCCAGCAGCCGGGGGATGAGCACAGATACGCAGTATTTT	CASSRGMSTDTQYF
NA	TRBV4-1	few	TRBJ2-3	TGCGCCAGCAGCCAAGGCCGCAGGGACACAGATACGCAGTATTTT	CASSQGRRDTDTQYF
NA	TRBV7-9	NA	TRBJ1-2	TGTGCCAGCAGCTTAAACAGGGAGGGCTACACCTTC	CASSLNREGYTF
NA	TRBV20-1	NA	TRBJ2-3	TGCAGTGCTACGGTCCCAGATACGCAGTATTTT	CSATVPDTQYF
TRBD2	TRBV5-1	NA	TRBJ2-7	TGCGCCAGCAGCTCTTCCGGACTAGCGGGAGGGGCGTACTACGAGCAGTACTTC	CASSSSGLAGGAYYEQYF
NA	TRBV5-1	NA	TRBJ2-1	TGCGCCAGCAGCACGTCCACCGTCAATGAGCAGTTCTTC	CASSTSTVNEQFF
NA	TRBV11-3	NA	TRBJ2-1	TGTGCCAGCAGCCACTCGGGGGCCGTCAATGAGCAGTTCTTC	CASSHSGAVNEQFF
NA	TRBV7-8	NA	TRBJ2-2	TGTGCCAGCAGCCCGATCGGGGTCGGGGAGCTGTTTTTT	CASSPIGVGELFF
TRBD1	TRBV25-1	NA	TRBJ2-7	TGTGCCAGCAGTGAAGGACAGGGATTAACCTACGAGCAGTACTTC	CASSEGQGLTYEQYF
NA	TRBV10-1	few	TRBJ2-7	TGCGCCAGCAGTGGTACAGGGTTCCCCTACGAGCAGTACTTC	CASSGTGFPYEQYF
NA	TRBV7-2	NA	TRBJ2-7	TGTGCCAGCAGCTTACAGTACGAGCAGTACTTC	CASSLQYEQYF
TRBD2	TRBV4-1	NA	TRBJ2-2	TGCGCCAGCAGCCAAGGGCCGGGACTAGCGGGAGGGCCTGGGACCGGGGAGCTGTTTTTT	CASSQGPGLAGGPGTGELFF